This T cell receptor beta chain was identified during a study of CD8 T cells in Susac syndrome. The CDR3 length is 15 residues. Germline trimming cut 4 bases from V and 5 bases from J; bases unmatched to any gene: 4. Germline V gene lookup returns CDR1 KGHDR and CDR2 SFDVKD. Reverse transcription of about 0.5 to 1 ug RNA used random hexamers. One entry per CDR3 protein, called by TCRdb with MiXCR from the immunoSEQ multiplex PCR reads. The sample lists around 220,000 distinct CDR3 sequences, more than 85% occurring once. This TCR was recovered from a human donor with multiple sclerosis. Sequencing was done on a sample of CD8+ T cells from PBMCs. The gene calls are TRBV24-1 and TRBJ2-1, with 10 positions matching TRBD2. This CDR3 is CATSELAGADNEQFF. The CDR3 region has the DNA TGTGCCACCAGTGAGCTAGCGGGGGCGGACAATGAGCAGTTCTTC.